This TCR beta chain appears in the sequencing data of a study of technical replicates of blood from a few donors. Assay used: immunoSEQ multiplex PCR; TCRdb lists only in-frame clones, some missing. The sample contains under 100,000 clones, roughly 94% of which appear only once. The CDR3 has 16 residues. The germline CDR1 and CDR2 sequences are LNHDA and SQIVND (reference sequence). V lost 5 bases and J lost 4, with 15 bases in between. The sequenced sample was T cells isolated from PBMCs. The chain employs TRBV19 and TRBJ1-6; tentative D call: TRBD1 (5 bases). The TCR originated in a human donor in good health. CDR3 sequence reads: CASSARVGFYNSPLHF. Here the CDR3 DNA reads TGTGCCAGTAGTGCCAGGGTGGGCTTTTATAATTCACCCCTCCACTTT. The complete variable domain, with remaining parts taken from reference TRBV19 and TRBJ1-6, reads DGGITQSPKYLFRKEGQNVTLSCEQNLNHDAMYWYRQDPGQGLRLIYYSQIVNDFQKGDIAEGYSVSREKKESFPLTVTSAQKNPTAFYLCASSARVGFYNSPLHFGNGTRLTVT.